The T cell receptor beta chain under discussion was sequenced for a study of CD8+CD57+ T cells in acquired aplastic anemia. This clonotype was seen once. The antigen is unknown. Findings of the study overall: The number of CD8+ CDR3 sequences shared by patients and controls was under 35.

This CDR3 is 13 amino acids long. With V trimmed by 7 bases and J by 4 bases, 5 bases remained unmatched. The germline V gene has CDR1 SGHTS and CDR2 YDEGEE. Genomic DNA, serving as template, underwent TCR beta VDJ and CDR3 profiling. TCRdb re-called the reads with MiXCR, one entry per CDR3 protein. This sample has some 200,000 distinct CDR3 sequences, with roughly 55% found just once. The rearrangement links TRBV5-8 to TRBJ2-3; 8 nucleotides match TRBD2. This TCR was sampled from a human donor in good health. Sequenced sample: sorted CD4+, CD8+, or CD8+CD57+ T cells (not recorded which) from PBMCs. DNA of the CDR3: TGTGCCAGCCGGAGGACTAGCTCAGATACGCAGTATTTT. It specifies CASRRTSSDTQYF.